Below, one T cell receptor beta chain is given with its context. Its antigen is still unknown. The CDR3 runs to 17 residues. CDR1 and CDR2 (germline): SGHDT, YYEEEE. V shed 4 bases and J 4 bases; nucleotides not matched to a gene: 15. This sample stems from a study of graft-versus-host responses after intestinal transplantation. Study summary: Transplants given to recipients were multivisceral, liver-intestinal, or isolated intestinal. The recipients all started with anti-thymocyte globulin induction and then took tacrolimus and steroids for 2 to 3 years. Study-level points and caveats: Allografts carried high graft-versus-host to host-versus-graft clonal ratios in patients having graft-donor T cell macrochimerism.

TCRdb keeps only in-frame clones here, not all; method: immunoSEQ multiplex PCR. The sample yields just over 20,000 clones, 80% to 90% seen once. The sample here was PBMCs, taken about 69 days after intestinal transplantation. This receptor was identified in a human patient who received an intestinal transplant, so some T cells may come from the graft donor. The chain uses TRBV5-6 and TRBJ1-2; 8 bases line up with TRBD1. The DNA of the CDR3 is TGTGCCAGCAGCCCCTTAAAGATACCTGGACAGGGCTATGGCTACACCTTC. As protein: CASSPLKIPGQGYGYTF. Full variable domain (rest looked up from reference TRBV5-6 and TRBJ1-2): DAGVTQSPTHLIKTRGQQVTLRCSPKSGHDTVSWYQQALGQGPQFIFQYYEEEERQRGNFPDRFSGHQFPNYSSELNVNALLLGDSALYLCASSPLKIPGQGYGYTFGSGTRLTVV.